This T cell receptor beta chain stems from a study of T cells in Graves' hyperthyroidism and ophthalmopathy. Trimming cost V 5 bases and J 3 bases, with 10 bases left between them. The length of the CDR3 is 13 residues. Germline V gene lookup returns CDR1 MNHNS and CDR2 SASEGT. Researchers defined stable Graves' hyperthyroidism as no ophthalmopathy progression within 18 months. The study left out patients who had uncontrolled infection, other autoimmune disease, pregnancy or lactation. Every diagnosis used clinical symptoms, serum thyroxine and TRAb, thyroid ultrasound and orbital computed tomography. RNA transcripts served as the template for amplifying TCR beta CDR3 regions. The HTBI primer set was used in a first-round RT-PCR of the TCR CDR3. MiXCR was run by TCRdb on the multiplex PCR reads, yielding one entry per CDR3 protein. The data hold fewer than 750,000 distinct CDR3 sequences, with about 45% observed a single time.

The sequence came from a woman in her late teens or twenties with Graves' hyperthyroidism. The sequencing input was peripheral blood or thyroid tissue (not recorded which). V usage is TRBV6-1 and J usage is TRBJ2-5; TRBD2 is a possible D gene (5 bases). The CDR3 loop is CASSPPGKETQYF. Written as DNA, the CDR3 is TGTGCCAGCAGTCCACCCGGGAAAGAGACCCAGTACTTC.